This T cell receptor beta chain was sequenced for a study of T cell clonotyping in hematopoietic cell transplantation. Method: immunoSEQ multiplex PCR; TCRdb's copy keeps in-frame clones and lacks some. The sample yields around 9,700 clones, about 89% seen once. Study-wide points: Pathologically expanded recipient clonotypes increased progressively from day 30 to day 180 as diversity fell. Broader posttransplant TCR repertoire diversity was predicted by graft donor and pretransplant recipient Inverse Simpson Index values. No sorting was done, leaving CD4 and CD8 contributions mixed.

In germline, CDR1 is LGHNA, CDR2 YSLEER. The CDR3 extends over 14 amino acids. The V end was cut by 4 bases, the J end by 6 bases, with 13 bases between. Blood collection times were about day -28 and days 30, 100, 180 posttransplant. On this clone: Its antigen is still unknown.

The sample was PBMCs, taken 180 days after allogeneic stem cell transplant. This sequence originates from a male patient in his sixties or seventies who had an allogeneic stem cell transplant from an unrelated donor, so the T cells may come from the graft donor. Some clones in this sample may be carry-over from other donors' samples. This chain connects TRBV4-3 to TRBJ2-1; no clear D gene. The CDR3, as DNA: TGCGCCAGCAGCCCCGCGTACGGCCCCAATGAGCAGTTCTTC. Its protein is CASSPAYGPNEQFF.